The present entry profiles one TCR beta chain with its context. Its antigen is currently unknown. What was sequenced were expressed TCRB transcripts, since all of the isolated RNA had been reverse transcribed. The method was immunoSEQ multiplex PCR; TCRdb's version includes in-frame clones alone and lacks a portion of them. The sample comprises 200,000 to 250,000 clones, 13% to 15% of which are singletons, and 0.026% rests with the top ten. The data are from a study of beta chain features in type 1 diabetes. Study-wide points: Insertions at VDJ junctions were less frequent in type 1 diabetes patients. These patients also deleted more nucleotides at the same junctions. Small HLA sub-analyses could not settle whether HLA shapes TCRB rearrangement.

Trimming pared 0 bases from V and 2 bases from J, leaving 5 bases between. The CDR3 has 14 residues. Looked up from germline, CDR1 is LNHDA and CDR2 is SQIVND (reference sequence). The specimen was naive CD4+ T cells from blood. This receptor was identified in a woman aged 40 to 55 in good health. The rearrangement joins TRBV19 to TRBJ1-5; the D gene is possibly TRBD1 (5 bases). CDR3 protein: CASSIEGGNQPQHF. DNA for the CDR3: TGTGCCAGTAGTATAGAAGGGGGCAATCAGCCCCAGCATTTT.